In this sample, the clone carrying this TCR beta chain turned up a few times. A sample-barcoded 5' primer and a J-beta primer mix were used in a second PCR of about 6 to 11 cycles. TCRdb fed the 5' RACE reads into MiXCR, producing one record per CDR3 protein. Among roughly 730,000 distinct CDR3 sequences listed, around three fifths were seen once. This CDR3 has 13 amino acids. Germline V gives CDR1 MDHEN, CDR2 SYDVKM. Trimming took off 5 bases at V and 5 bases at J, with 12 bases between the two ends. This sample is part of a study of blood T cells in healthy people across ages. The gene calls are TRBV28 and TRBJ2-5, with D possibly being TRBD1 (6 bases). This clonotype was sampled from a man aged 35 to 55 in good health. The sample was blood. The CDR3: CASSKQGGETQYF. The DNA of the CDR3 is TGTGCCAGCAGTAAACAGGGCGGGGAGACCCAGTACTTC.